The 3 T cell receptor beta chains below come from one sample, sequenced in a study of blood T cells in healthy people across ages. A sample-barcoded 5' primer and a J-beta primer mix were used in a second PCR of roughly 6 to 11 cycles. One entry per CDR3 protein results from TCRdb running MiXCR on the 5' RACE reads. The sample carries approximately 960,000 distinct CDR3 sequences, 25% to 35% recorded once. The same specimen was also included in a second study, on T cells of mothers and their children.

Source material: blood. These receptors originate from a woman aged 40 to 50 in good health.

On this clonotype itself: Just one base apart from a much larger clone, this may be a read error. This chain connects TRBV20-1 to TRBJ2-5, with a possible D match to TRBD1 (6 bases). The germline V gene has CDR1 DFQATT and CDR2 SNEGSKA (reference sequence). The CDR3 contains 14 residues. The CDR3 nucleotides read TGCAGTGCTGGAGATACAGGGCGGTTGGAGACCCAGTACTTC. Protein product: CSAGDTGRLETQYF.

This clonotype was recorded a few times. A junction end diverges from the germline sequence, so it may reflect a read error. The V call is TRBV5-1, the J call TRBJ2-6; 9 nucleotides align to TRBD1. The CDR3 length is 18 residues. Germline V gene sequence: CDR1 SGHRS, CDR2 YFSETQ. The chain's CDR3 is CASSLSGTGTSGANVRTF. DNA for the CDR3: TGCGCCAGCAGCTTATCCGGGACAGGGACCTCTGGGGCCAACGTCCGGACTTTC.

Of note for this clonotype: At one end, the junction sequence differs from germline, possibly due to a read error. The rearrangement uses TRBV7-7 and TRBJ2-4, with 11 bases fitting TRBD2. The J call may be faulty, since TRBJ2-7 better matches the DNA end. This CDR3 comprises 17 residues. Germline lookup yields CDR1 SSHAT and CDR2 FNYEAQ (reference sequence). This chain's CDR3 is CASSPAGLAGGLYEQYF. In nucleotides, the CDR3 is TGTGCTAGCAGCCCAGCAGGGCTAGCGGGAGGTTTATACGAGCAGTACTTC.